This passage covers 18 T cell receptor beta chains from one sample sequenced in a study of cytomegalovirus exposure and HLA in healthy donors. The PCR was carried out with 60 Vbeta primers and 13 Jbeta primers. The assay was immunoSEQ multiplex PCR, and TCRdb's table has in-frame clones only and misses some. Of around 130,000 clones listed, approximately 70% are singletons. The sequencing sample was made of PBMCs. The receptors shown here come from a man aged 18-30 years in good health and CMV-seronegative.

The chain combines TRBV10-1 with TRBJ2-3; 7 nucleotides agree with TRBD2. CDR1 WNHNN and CDR2 SYGVQD come from the germline V gene (reference sequence). The trim removed 6 bases at V and 3 bases at J, leaving 3 bases unmatched. CDR3 size: 13 residues. The CDR3 here is CASSRGVTDTQYF. The CDR3 DNA is TGCGCCAGCAGCCGGGGGGTGACAGATACGCAGTATTTT.

The chain uses TRBV30 and TRBJ1-1; D perhaps matches TRBD1 (6 bases). Trimming removed 2 bases from V and 4 bases from J, with 14 bases in between. This CDR3 spans 14 amino acids. CDR1 and CDR2 (germline): GTSNPN, SVGIG (reference sequence). For the CDR3, the DNA is TGTGCCTGGAGTACTGGGTGGGGGCGCACTGAAGCTTTCTTT. It translates to CAWSTGWGRTEAFF.

This clone was seen more than once but under ten times. The chain has TRBV7-2 and TRBJ1-2, with 11 bases fitting TRBD1. V was pared by 5 bases and J by 4 bases, with 0 bases of the junction left unmatched. The CDR3 spans 13 residues. Germline values: CDR1 SGHTA, CDR2 FQGNSA. This CDR3 is CASSGTGGYGYTF. The CDR3 nucleotides read TGTGCCAGCAGCGGGACAGGGGGCTATGGCTACACCTTC.

This clone has just a few counts. The V and J genes are TRBV7-9 and TRBJ2-1; TRBD2 is a possible D gene (6 bases). The CDR3 has 17 residues. Trimming took off 5 bases at V and 3 bases at J, with 20 bases between the two ends. The V gene's germline CDR1 is SEHNR and CDR2 FQNEAQ (reference sequence). CDR3 nucleotide sequence: TGTGCCAGCAGCGGAGGGGCAGTTCGCCCCGACTACAATGAGCAGTTCTTC. Translating it yields CASSGGAVRPDYNEQFF.

J is TRBJ1-1 and V is TRBV7-2; D remains unclear. This CDR3 contains 15 residues. The ends were cut back, 7 bases at V and 5 bases at J, with 20 bases in the middle. The germline gives CDR1 SGHTA, CDR2 FQGNSA. CDR3 coding DNA: TGTACCAGCAAAATAGCCACGGTTGATCATACTGAAGCTTTCTTT. Translating it yields CTSKIATVDHTEAFF. Looking up the rest from reference TRBV7-2 and TRBJ1-1 gives the full variable domain: GAGVSQSPSNKVTEKGKDVELRCDPISGHTALYWYRQSLGQGLEFLIYFQGNSAPDKSGLPSDRFSAERTGGSVSTLTIQRTQQEDSAVYLCTSKIATVDHTEAFFGQGTRLTVV.

This sequence joins TRBV27 and TRBJ1-1, with TRBD1 matching 9 bases. Germline CDR1 reads MNHEY; CDR2 reads SMNVEV (reference sequence). The CDR3 covers 14 residues. Trimming cost V 5 bases and J 3 bases; bases outside gene matches: 4. This chain's CDR3 is CASSTQGADTEAFF. The DNA for the CDR3 is TGTGCCAGCAGTACACAGGGGGCAGACACTGAAGCTTTCTTT.

The rearrangement links TRBV7-9 to TRBJ2-7; 7 nucleotides align to TRBD1. The CDR3 runs 13 residues. Trimming removed 5 bases from V and 7 bases from J; junction bases left unmatched: 8. Per germline, CDR1 SEHNR and CDR2 FQNEAQ (reference sequence). CDR3 DNA sequence: TGTGCCAGCAGCCGAGGGACAGCTGGAGAGCAGTACTTC. It is translated as CASSRGTAGEQYF.

Written as DNA, the CDR3 is TGTGCCAGCTCACCTAGACAGGGGCAAGAGACCCAGTACTTC. Protein: CASSPRQGQETQYF. The chain joins TRBV18 to TRBJ2-5; 8 bases are shared with TRBD1. The CDR3 contains 14 residues. V shed 3 bases and J 2 bases; nucleotides not matched to a gene: 2. Germline V gene lookup returns CDR1 KGHSH and CDR2 LQKENI.

The gene calls are TRBV6-5 and TRBJ2-7; 7 nucleotides line up with TRBD1. Germline V gene lookup returns CDR1 MNHEY and CDR2 SVGAGI. The CDR3 covers 13 residues. The ends lost 4 bases at V and 1 base at J; junction bases unmatched: 1. In nucleotides, the CDR3 is TGTGCCAGCAGTTCGACAGGGTCCTACGAGCAGTACTTC. Translation: CASSSTGSYEQYF.

The rearrangement uses TRBV20-1 and TRBJ2-2; D is unclear. The CDR3 is made up of 11 amino acids. Trimming stripped 1 base from V and 7 bases from J, with 4 bases between. In germline, CDR1 is DFQATT, CDR2 SNEGSKA (reference sequence). The CDR3 loop reads CSARVHGELFF. CDR3 sequence (DNA): TGCAGTGCTAGAGTACACGGGGAGCTGTTTTTT.

As for this clone: Its ends do not fully match the called genes, so a read error is possible. The V call is TRBV15, the J call TRBJ2-5, with D possibly TRBD2 on 5 matching bases. CDR1 LNHNV and CDR2 YYDKDF come from the germline V gene (reference sequence). The CDR3 covers 14 residues. The CDR3 DNA reads as TGTGCCACCAGCAGAGAGGGAGACCCTCTAGATTTCCACTTC. This encodes CATSREGDPLDFHF.

This clone occurred a few times. The rearrangement links TRBV7-8 to TRBJ2-3, with D unclear. Trimming removed 5 bases from V and 2 bases from J, with 17 bases in between. CDR3 size: 16 residues. Germline V gene lookup returns CDR1 SGHVS and CDR2 FQNEAQ. CDR3 amino acids: CASSRPTSGSTDTQYF. In nucleotides, the CDR3 is TGTGCCAGCAGCCGGCCTACTTCAGGATCCACAGATACGCAGTATTTT. Using reference TRBV7-8 and TRBJ2-3 for the parts outside the CDR3, the full variable domain is GAGVSQSPRYKVAKRGQDVALRCDPISGHVSLFWYQQALGQGPEFLTYFQNEAQLDKSGLPSDRFFAERPEGSVSTLKIQRTQQEDSAVYLCASSRPTSGSTDTQYFGPGTRLTVL.

The chain links TRBV7-9 to TRBJ2-3; 7 bases map to TRBD1. This CDR3 contains 16 residues. With V trimmed by 4 bases and J by 0 bases, 7 bases remained unmatched. Germline CDR1 SEHNR, CDR2 FQNEAQ (reference sequence). The CDR3 spells CASSSNRDRSTDTQYF. The CDR3 DNA sequence: TGTGCCAGCAGCTCCAACCGGGACAGAAGCACAGATACGCAGTATTTT.

The chain couples TRBV10-3 to TRBJ1-1, with D possibly matching TRBD1 (6 bases). Germline V gene data show CDR1 as ENHRY and CDR2 as SYGVKD. V lost 10 bases and J 4 bases, leaving 16 bases between the germline ends. This CDR3 has 13 residues. In DNA form, the CDR3 reads TGTGCCACAAGACAGGTCTCACTCACTGAAGCTTTCTTT. It encodes CATRQVSLTEAFF.

The chain has TRBV10-3 and TRBJ2-1; TRBD2 agrees at 11 bases. This CDR3 is 20 amino acids long. Trimming removed 0 bases from V and 2 bases from J; junction bases left unmatched: 12. Germline V gene lookup returns CDR1 ENHRY and CDR2 SYGVKD. The CDR3 DNA reads as TGTGCCATCAGTGAGTCGACTCGTGGTAGCGGGAGGGACCCCTACAATGAGCAGTTCTTC. Protein: CAISESTRGSGRDPYNEQFF.

The genes are TRBV5-1 and TRBJ2-7; D possibly corresponds to TRBD2 (5 bases). Germline V gene lookup returns CDR1 SGHRS and CDR2 YFSETQ. CDR3 length: 14 amino acids. V lost 0 bases, J lost 3 bases, and 10 bases lay in between. The CDR3 DNA follows: TGCGCCAGCAGCTTGGATGGGAGAGGCTACGAGCAGTACTTC. It specifies CASSLDGRGYEQYF.

The chain is built from TRBV30 and TRBJ2-1; 8 positions match TRBD1. Per germline, CDR1 GTSNPN and CDR2 SVGIG (reference sequence). CDR3 length equals 11 residues. Trimming removed 5 bases from V and 10 bases from J; junction bases left unmatched: 4. CDR3 in amino acids: CAWDRGKEQFF. CDR3 DNA sequence: TGTGCCTGGGACAGGGGAAAGGAGCAGTTCTTC.

The chain is built from TRBV19 and TRBJ1-1, with 7 bases matching TRBD1. Germline CDR1 is LNHDA and CDR2 is SQIVND (reference sequence). V lost 3 bases and J lost 1; bases outside the gene matches: 2. The length of the CDR3 is 14 residues. DNA of the CDR3: TGTGCCAGTAGTATTGACAGGGAGAACACTGAAGCTTTCTTT. Its protein product is CASSIDRENTEAFF.